The 19 T cell receptor beta chains below come from one sample, sequenced in a study of neoadjuvant nivolumab and ipilimumab in lung cancer. Using immunoSEQ multiplex PCR, the repertoire was profiled, and TCRdb retains in-frame clones only, with some absent. The table has 6,500 to 9,000 clones, about four fifths seen once. The material was adjacent normal lung tissue, obtained after neoadjuvant nivolumab, alone or with ipilimumab, at or shortly before surgery. The receptor set was obtained from an adult with non-small cell lung cancer.

This clone was found once. V usage is TRBV27 and J usage is TRBJ2-7; D possibly corresponds to TRBD2 (5 bases). The V gene lost 2 bases and the J gene lost 9 bases, with 14 bases spanning the gap. Per the germline V gene, CDR1 is MNHEY and CDR2 is SMNVEV (reference sequence). The CDR3 length is 13 residues. In DNA, the CDR3 is TGTGCCAGCAGTTTAGACCCCTCGGGGATGCAGTACTTC. It translates to CASSLDPSGMQYF.

The chain uses TRBV30 and TRBJ2-2; D not certain. The CDR3 runs to 12 residues. Germline values: CDR1 GTSNPN, CDR2 SVGIG (reference sequence). The V gene lost 3 bases and the J gene lost 6 bases, with 8 bases spanning the gap. DNA of the CDR3: TGTGCCTGGAGACGGGCCTCCGGGGAGCTGTTTTTT. As protein: CAWRRASGELFF.

The chain couples TRBV29-1 to TRBJ1-1; TRBD1 is a possible D gene (5 bases). Trimming shortened V by 4 bases and J by 1 base, and 13 bases separated the two germline ends. The germline V gene has CDR1 SQVTM and CDR2 ANQGSEA. The CDR3 sequence is 14 residues long. The CDR3, as DNA: TGCAGCGTTGTAGGCCATGACAGGAACACTGAAGCTTTCTTT. Protein product: CSVVGHDRNTEAFF.

The CDR3 region is CASSLGQLGFYGYTF. The CDR3 nucleotides are TGTGCCAGCTCACTAGGACAGCTCGGGTTCTATGGCTACACCTTC. The rearrangement links TRBV18 to TRBJ1-2, with D perhaps TRBD1 (6 bases). Per germline, CDR1 KGHSH and CDR2 LQKENI. Trimming stripped 4 bases from V and 4 bases from J, with 16 bases between. The CDR3 has 15 amino acids.

The rearrangement uses TRBV30 and TRBJ1-1, with a possible D match to TRBD1 (5 bases). Deletions cut 6 bases from V and 4 bases from J, with 15 bases between. This CDR3 has 13 residues. CDR1 is GTSNPN, CDR2 SVGIG, per germline (reference sequence). In nucleotides, the CDR3 is TGTGCCTGCTCCGGGACCGGGGGCACTGAAGCTTTCTTT. Protein sequence: CACSGTGGTEAFF.

V is TRBV28 and J is TRBJ1-1; D is ambiguous. This CDR3 has 13 amino acids. V lost 6 bases to trimming and J lost 1 base, with 9 bases between them. From germline, CDR1 is MDHEN and CDR2 SYDVKM. The CDR3 DNA follows: TGTGCCAGCAGCTTGGGCTCGAACACTGAAGCTTTCTTT. It yields the protein CASSLGSNTEAFF.

The genes are TRBV7-9 and TRBJ2-3, with D perhaps TRBD1 (6 bases). Germline lookup yields CDR1 SEHNR and CDR2 FQNEAQ (reference sequence). The CDR3 extends over 16 amino acids. V was clipped by 1 base and J by 1 base, with 12 bases between them. The CDR3 protein is CASSLVTGSGTDTQYF. The CDR3 DNA is TGTGCCAGCAGCTTAGTTACAGGGAGCGGCACAGATACGCAGTATTTT.

The chain recombines TRBV18 with TRBJ2-5; no reliable D call. This CDR3 has 14 residues. Looked up from germline, CDR1 is KGHSH and CDR2 is LQKENI. The germline V and J ends were trimmed by 2 bases and 7 bases, with 14 bases remaining between them. CDR3 region: CASSPDRSIVTQYF. The CDR3 DNA follows: TGTGCCAGCTCACCAGACCGGTCCATCGTGACCCAGTACTTC.

The CDR3: CASSLDRFTEAFF. CDR3 DNA sequence: TGTGCCAGCAGCTTAGATAGGTTTACTGAAGCTTTCTTT. The chain links TRBV7-8 to TRBJ1-1, with D uncertain. The CDR3 is made up of 13 amino acids. Trimming shortened V by 1 base and J by 5 bases, and 8 bases separated the two germline ends. The V gene's germline CDR1 is SGHVS and CDR2 FQNEAQ.

The table lists this clone with a few counts. V is TRBV10-1 and J is TRBJ2-7; no firm D call. Germline CDR1 is WNHNN and CDR2 is SYGVQD (reference sequence). CDR3 length equals 19 residues. With 8 bases removed from V and 3 bases from J, the gap between germline ends came to 32 bases. CDR3 sequence (DNA): TGCGCCAGCCGTACTTTAGCTGGGGTTAGGGCTTGGGAAGTCTACGAGCAGTACTTC. It translates to CASRTLAGVRAWEVYEQYF.

This chain links TRBV29-1 with TRBJ1-3; perhaps TRBD1 as D (6 bases). Germline CDR1 is SQVTM and CDR2 is ANQGSEA. V lost 4 bases, J lost 3 bases, and 10 bases lay in between. The CDR3 has 13 residues. The CDR3: CSVAGGGGNTIYF. The CDR3 DNA sequence: TGCAGCGTTGCCGGGGGCGGTGGAAACACCATATATTTT.

V usage is TRBV4-3 and J usage is TRBJ2-1, with D hard to call. The germline CDR1 and CDR2 sequences are LGHNA and YSLEER. Trimming left V 0 bases short and J 5 bases short, with 11 bases between. This CDR3 comprises 15 residues. CDR3 DNA sequence: TGCGCCAGCAGCCAAGATGGAATACTCCACAATGAGCAGTTCTTC. Protein: CASSQDGILHNEQFF.

The V call is TRBV6-1, the J call TRBJ2-7, with 8 bases aligning to TRBD1. V trimming: 2 bases; J trimming: 3 bases; junction bases outside the gene matches: 3. CDR1 and CDR2 from the germline V gene are MNHNS and SASEGT. There are 14 residues in the CDR3. The CDR3 loop reads CASSETDRVYEQYF. CDR3 nucleotides: TGTGCCAGCAGTGAAACGGACAGGGTCTACGAGCAGTACTTC.

This clone came up a few times. The rearrangement joins TRBV29-1 to TRBJ1-1; 7 nucleotides align to TRBD1. The CDR3 runs 15 residues. Germline V CDR1 and CDR2: SQVTM, ANQGSEA. Trimming took 3 bases from V and 4 from J; bases not matched to a gene: 11. In DNA, the CDR3 is TGCAGCGTTGAGGAGGGGGCCAGGGGATCCACTGAAGCTTTCTTT. Its protein product is CSVEEGARGSTEAFF.

The genes are TRBV5-1 and TRBJ2-7, with D perhaps matching TRBD2 (5 bases). CDR1 is SGHRS and CDR2 is YFSETQ in the germline V gene. Trimming removed 3 bases at V and 2 bases at J, with 12 bases between. The CDR3 runs 14 residues. The DNA of the CDR3 is TGCGCCAGCAGCTGGTCGGGATCCACCTACGAGCAGTACTTC. It translates to CASSWSGSTYEQYF.

The gene calls are TRBV7-9 and TRBJ2-7; possible D gene TRBD2, 6 bases. CDR3 length: 14 residues. In germline, CDR1 is SEHNR, CDR2 FQNEAQ (reference sequence). Trimming removed 4 bases at V and 6 bases at J, with 16 bases between. In nucleotides, the CDR3 is TGTGCCAGCAGCTACTCCGGGGGAGTGGGCGAGCAGTACTTC. Translated: CASSYSGGVGEQYF.

As for this clone: Additional DNA sequences in this sample encode the identical CDR3. This sequence joins TRBV11-3 and TRBJ2-7; D gene uncertain. V lost 2 bases and J 1 base, leaving 6 bases between the germline ends. This CDR3 has 13 residues. Germline V CDR1 and CDR2: SGHNT, YENEEA. CDR3 bases: TGTGCCAGCAGCTTAAGGGATTCCTACGAGCAGTACTTC. Translating it yields CASSLRDSYEQYF.

The chain has TRBV10-3 and TRBJ2-1; D unclear. The CDR3 is made up of 12 amino acids. CDR1 and CDR2 (germline): ENHRY, SYGVKD. V lost 6 bases and J lost 4, with 7 bases in between. CDR3 DNA sequence: TGTGCCATCAGGGATTCGTACAATGAGCAGTTCTTC. Translating it yields CAIRDSYNEQFF.

J is TRBJ1-4 and V is TRBV10-3; 8 nucleotides agree with TRBD1. Germline V gene sequence: CDR1 ENHRY, CDR2 SYGVKD. V lost 7 bases, J lost 6 bases, and 4 bases stayed unmatched. CDR3 length: 13 residues. The CDR3 region is CAIKGTGDEKLFF. In DNA form, the CDR3 reads TGTGCCATCAAAGGGACAGGCGATGAAAAACTGTTTTTT.